The clone carrying this T cell receptor (beta chain) was counted a few times. Its specificity is not known. At one end, the junction sequence differs from germline, possibly due to a read error. This entry belongs to a study of blood T cells in healthy people across ages. Broader study findings: Estimated diversity across one million T cells was deemed an underestimate.

PCR was performed a second time for roughly 7 to 12 cycles using a sample-barcoded 5' primer and a J-beta primer mix. TCRdb re-called the 5' RACE reads through MiXCR, storing one row per CDR3 protein. Here the sample spans 650,000 to 700,000 distinct CDR3 sequences, approximately 31% being singletons. CDR1 and CDR2 from the germline V gene are SSHAT and FNYEAQ (reference sequence). The CDR3 spans 15 residues. Sequencing was carried out using blood. The rearrangement joins TRBV7-7 to TRBJ2-5; TRBD1 aligns across 9 bases. The TCR was taken from a woman of 80 years or more in good health. CDR3 nucleotides: TGTGCTAGCAGCTTAGTCACAGGGGGCAAGGAGACCCAGTACTTC. It encodes CASSLVTGGKETQYF.